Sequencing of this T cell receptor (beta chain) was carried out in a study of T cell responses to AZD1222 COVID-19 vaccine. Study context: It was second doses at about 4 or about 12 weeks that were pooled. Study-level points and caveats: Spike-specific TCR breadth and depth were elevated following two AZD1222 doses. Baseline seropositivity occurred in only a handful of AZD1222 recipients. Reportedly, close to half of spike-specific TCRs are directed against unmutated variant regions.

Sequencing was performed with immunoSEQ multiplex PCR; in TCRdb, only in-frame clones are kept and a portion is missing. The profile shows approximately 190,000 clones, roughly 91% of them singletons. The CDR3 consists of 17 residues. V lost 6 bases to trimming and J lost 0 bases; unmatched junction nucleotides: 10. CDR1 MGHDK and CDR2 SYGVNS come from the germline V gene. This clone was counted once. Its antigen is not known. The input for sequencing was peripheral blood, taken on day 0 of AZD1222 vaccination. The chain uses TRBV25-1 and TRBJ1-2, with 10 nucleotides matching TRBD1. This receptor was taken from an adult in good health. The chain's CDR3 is CASSSLGQGESNYGYTF. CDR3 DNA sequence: TGTGCCAGCAGCTCTCTCGGACAGGGGGAATCTAACTATGGCTACACCTTC.